Presented here are 17 T cell receptor beta chains from one specimen sequenced in a study of cytomegalovirus exposure and HLA in healthy donors. The PCR contained 60 Vbeta and 13 Jbeta primers. Sequencing was performed with immunoSEQ multiplex PCR; in TCRdb, only in-frame clones are kept and a portion is missing. The sample holds approximately 140,000 clones, roughly three quarters seen once. Sequencing input: PBMCs. These receptor sequences come from a man between 18 and 35 years old in good health and CMV-seronegative.

The chain carries TRBV18 and TRBJ2-2, with a tentative D call TRBD2 (5 bases). The CDR3 consists of 11 residues. In germline, CDR1 is KGHSH, CDR2 LQKENI. The V gene lost 5 bases and the J gene lost 10 bases, with 8 bases spanning the gap. DNA for the CDR3: TGTGCCAGCTCATGGGGAGCGGAGCTGTTTTTT. The encoded protein is CASSWGAELFF.

The genes are TRBV9 and TRBJ1-3; 9 nucleotides line up with TRBD1. Per germline, CDR1 SGDLS and CDR2 YYNGEE. V was clipped by 1 base and J by 3 bases; unmatched bases: 8. The CDR3 is made up of 17 amino acids. DNA of the CDR3: TGTGCCAGCAGCGTAACAACGGGACAGGGAGTTGGAAACACCATATATTTT. Its translation: CASSVTTGQGVGNTIYF.

The gene calls are TRBV4-3 and TRBJ2-1, with TRBD1 matching 9 bases. CDR1 is LGHNA and CDR2 is YSLEER in the germline V gene. V gave up 0 bases and J gave up 4 bases; unmatched junction bases: 1. The CDR3 covers 15 residues. This CDR3 is CASSQEGQGYNEQFF. CDR3 nucleotides: TGCGCCAGCAGCCAAGAGGGACAGGGTTACAATGAGCAGTTCTTC.

The CDR3 bases are TGCGCCAGCAGCCAAGATTCCCGGGGTGGTTTCGGTTCACCCCTCCACTTT. It translates to CASSQDSRGGFGSPLHF. V and J are TRBV4-3 and TRBJ1-6; D unresolved. CDR3 length: 17 residues. Germline V lookup: CDR1 LGHNA, CDR2 YSLEER. Trimming left V 0 bases short and J 9 bases short, with 18 bases between.

This clone has more than one count but fewer than ten. V and J are TRBV30 and TRBJ1-1; D uncertain. Germline CDR1 is GTSNPN and CDR2 is SVGIG (reference sequence). This CDR3 contains 13 residues. The ends were cut back, 0 bases at V and 1 base at J, with 6 bases in the middle. CDR3 nucleotides: TGTGCCTGGAGTGTACTTGGGAACACTGAAGCTTTCTTT. Its protein product is CAWSVLGNTEAFF.

The rearrangement joins TRBV29-1 to TRBJ1-2; no definite D call. V gave up 4 bases and J gave up 1 base, with 10 bases separating them. The CDR3 length is 13 residues. Per germline, CDR1 SQVTM and CDR2 ANQGSEA. The CDR3 DNA is TGCAGCGTTGCCGCCGGTTTTAACTATGGCTACACCTTC. Encoded protein: CSVAAGFNYGYTF. Together with reference TRBV29-1 and TRBJ1-2, the CDR3 gives the full variable domain: SAVISQKPSRDICQRGTSLTIQCQVDSQVTMMFWYRQQPGQSLTLIATANQGSEATYESGFVIDKFPISRPNLTFSTLTVSNMSPEDSSIYLCSVAAGFNYGYTFGSGTRLTVV.

J is TRBJ2-1 and V is TRBV25-1, with 10 bases aligning to TRBD1. Losses at the gene ends were 3 bases for V and 5 bases for J; bases not matched to a gene: 7. Germline CDR1 and CDR2: MGHDK and SYGVNS. CDR3 length: 16 residues. This chain's CDR3 is CASSDTTDRGDNEQFF. DNA of the CDR3: TGTGCCAGCAGTGACACCACGGACAGGGGGGACAATGAGCAGTTCTTC.

This clone was seen only once. The chain combines TRBV4-1 with TRBJ1-6; 7 bases agree with TRBD1. The trim removed 0 bases at V and 0 bases at J, leaving 8 bases unmatched. The CDR3 has 19 amino acids. Germline CDR1 and CDR2: MGHRA and YSYEKL. CDR3 amino acids: CASSQDERGQSSYNSPLHF. The CDR3 DNA reads as TGCGCCAGCAGCCAAGATGAAAGGGGGCAGTCCTCCTATAATTCACCCCTCCACTTT.

The CDR3 DNA reads as TGTGCCAGTAGTCAGGGAAGGGTTGGTGAAGATACGCAGTATTTT. It encodes CASSQGRVGEDTQYF. The chain employs TRBV19 and TRBJ2-3; perhaps TRBD1 as D (5 bases). CDR1 is LNHDA and CDR2 is SQIVND in the germline V gene (reference sequence). With 5 bases removed from V and 5 bases from J, the gap between germline ends came to 17 bases. This CDR3 contains 15 residues.

J is TRBJ1-1 and V is TRBV4-3; 9 positions agree with TRBD1. CDR1 and CDR2 (germline): LGHNA, YSLEER. V shed 1 base and J 6 bases; nucleotides not matched to a gene: 3. The CDR3 runs to 14 residues. The DNA for the CDR3 is TGCGCCAGCAGCCAAGGGACAGGGGTGGCTGAAGCTTTCTTT. Its protein product is CASSQGTGVAEAFF.

The CDR3 bases are TGTGCCAGCAGCCTTACAGGGGCCGAGACCCAGTACTTC. Its translation: CASSLTGAETQYF. V is TRBV6-6 and J is TRBJ2-5, with 7 bases aligning to TRBD1. Germline V lookup: CDR1 MNHNY, CDR2 SVGAGI (reference sequence). Trimming at V came to 6 bases and at J to 5 bases, leaving 6 bases not matched to a gene. This CDR3 comprises 13 residues.

The chain employs TRBV7-2 and TRBJ2-7; the match to TRBD1 covers 8 bases. Unmatched junction bases numbered 9, after V lost 1 base and J lost 7 bases. Germline V gives CDR1 SGHTA, CDR2 FQGNSA. The CDR3 has 15 residues. The CDR3 reads CASSLGGQGRGEQYF. The CDR3 bases are TGTGCCAGCAGCTTAGGAGGACAGGGTAGAGGTGAGCAGTACTTC.

This clone came up a few times. The chain combines TRBV7-2 with TRBJ1-6, with unresolved D. The germline CDR1 and CDR2 sequences are SGHTA and FQGNSA. V shed 0 bases and J shed 10 bases, with 13 bases lying between them. CDR3 length: 15 amino acids. The chain's CDR3 is CASSLASGLGSPLHF. The CDR3 nucleotides read TGTGCCAGCAGCTTAGCGTCGGGGTTAGGATCACCCCTCCACTTT.

This rearrangement joins TRBV27 to TRBJ1-2; D is possibly TRBD1 (5 bases). With 8 bases removed from V and 7 bases from J, the gap between germline ends came to 20 bases. CDR1 and CDR2 from the germline V gene are MNHEY and SMNVEV (reference sequence). The CDR3 runs 14 residues. CDR3: CASATGSHRSGYTF. The CDR3 DNA reads TGTGCCAGCGCCACGGGCTCTCACAGGAGTGGCTACACCTTC.

The chain joins TRBV5-5 to TRBJ1-5; D possibly corresponds to TRBD1 (5 bases). The CDR3 totals 15 residues. Germline-derived CDR1 and CDR2 are SGHKS and YYEKEE (reference sequence). V was clipped by 4 bases and J by 5 bases, with 16 bases between them. CDR3 sequence reads: CASSGGLRGDQPQHF. CDR3 in DNA: TGTGCCAGCAGCGGGGGACTTAGAGGGGATCAGCCCCAGCATTTT.

This clone was seen only once. The CDR3 DNA reads TGCGCCAGCAGCCTGAGCCGGGGGACAGATACGCAGTATTTT. The encoded protein is CASSLSRGTDTQYF. The chain is built from TRBV5-1 and TRBJ2-3, with a tentative D call TRBD2 (6 bases). The CDR3 is made up of 14 amino acids. V was cut by 4 bases and J by 3 bases, with 12 bases left in between. Germline V CDR1 and CDR2: SGHRS, YFSETQ.

The chain recombines TRBV7-2 with TRBJ2-5, with 10 positions matching TRBD2. The ends lost 2 bases at V and 5 bases at J; junction bases unmatched: 8. From germline, CDR1 is SGHTA and CDR2 FQGNSA. The CDR3 is 16 residues long. The CDR3 DNA reads TGTGCCAGCAGCTTAAGGGGGGCTAGCGGGGGCGAGACCCAGTACTTC. Amino acid sequence: CASSLRGASGGETQYF.